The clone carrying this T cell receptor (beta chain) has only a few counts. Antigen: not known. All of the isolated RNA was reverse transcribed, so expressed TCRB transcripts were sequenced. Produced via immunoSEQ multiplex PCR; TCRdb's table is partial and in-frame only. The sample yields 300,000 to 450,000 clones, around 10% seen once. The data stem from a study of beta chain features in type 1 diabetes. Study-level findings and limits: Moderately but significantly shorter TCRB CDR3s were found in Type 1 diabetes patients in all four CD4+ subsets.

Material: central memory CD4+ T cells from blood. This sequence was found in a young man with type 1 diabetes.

CDR3 region: CASSLNAGHTIYF. The CDR3 nucleotides read TGTGCCAGCAGCTTAAACGCAGGGCACACCATATATTTT. This chain joins TRBV7-2 and TRBJ1-3; D may be TRBD1 (5 bases). Trimming took 2 bases from V and 8 from J, leaving 10 bases between them. The CDR3 runs to 13 residues. Germline lookup yields CDR1 SGHTA and CDR2 FQGNSA.